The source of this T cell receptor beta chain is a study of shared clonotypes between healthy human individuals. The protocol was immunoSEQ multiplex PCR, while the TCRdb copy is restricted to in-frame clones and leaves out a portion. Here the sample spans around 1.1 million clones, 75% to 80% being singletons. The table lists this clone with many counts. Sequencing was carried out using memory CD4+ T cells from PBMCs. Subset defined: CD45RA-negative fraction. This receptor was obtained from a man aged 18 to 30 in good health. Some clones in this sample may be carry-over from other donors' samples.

CDR3 DNA: TGTGCCAGCAGCTTGGGAGCGGGCCACCAAGAGACCCAGTACTTC. This gives the protein CASSLGAGHQETQYF. The chain combines TRBV7-3 with TRBJ2-5, with D possibly matching TRBD2 (6 bases). V lost 3 bases and J lost 0, with 11 bases in between. The CDR3 runs to 15 residues. The germline gives CDR1 SGHTA, CDR2 FQGTGA. The full variable domain, its missing parts supplied by reference TRBV7-3 and TRBJ2-5, is GAGVSQTPSNKVTEKGKYVELRCDPISGHTALYWYRQSLGQGPEFLIYFQGTGAADDSGLPNDRFFAVRPEGSVSTLKIQRTERGDSAVYLCASSLGAGHQETQYFGPGTRLLVL.